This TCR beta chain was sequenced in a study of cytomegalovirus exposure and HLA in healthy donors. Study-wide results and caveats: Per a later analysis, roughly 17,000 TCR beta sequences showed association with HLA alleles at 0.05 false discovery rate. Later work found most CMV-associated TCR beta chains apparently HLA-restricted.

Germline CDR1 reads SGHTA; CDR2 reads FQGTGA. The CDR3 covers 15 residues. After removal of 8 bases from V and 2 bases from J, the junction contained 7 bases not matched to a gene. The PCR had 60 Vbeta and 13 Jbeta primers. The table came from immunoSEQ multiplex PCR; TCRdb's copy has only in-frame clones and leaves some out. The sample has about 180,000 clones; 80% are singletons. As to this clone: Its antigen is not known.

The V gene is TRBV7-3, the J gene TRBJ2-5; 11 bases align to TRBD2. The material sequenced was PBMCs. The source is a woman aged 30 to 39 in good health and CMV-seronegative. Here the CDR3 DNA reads TGTGCCAGCGCGGGACTAGCGGAACCACAAGAGACCCAGTACTTC. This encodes CASAGLAEPQETQYF.